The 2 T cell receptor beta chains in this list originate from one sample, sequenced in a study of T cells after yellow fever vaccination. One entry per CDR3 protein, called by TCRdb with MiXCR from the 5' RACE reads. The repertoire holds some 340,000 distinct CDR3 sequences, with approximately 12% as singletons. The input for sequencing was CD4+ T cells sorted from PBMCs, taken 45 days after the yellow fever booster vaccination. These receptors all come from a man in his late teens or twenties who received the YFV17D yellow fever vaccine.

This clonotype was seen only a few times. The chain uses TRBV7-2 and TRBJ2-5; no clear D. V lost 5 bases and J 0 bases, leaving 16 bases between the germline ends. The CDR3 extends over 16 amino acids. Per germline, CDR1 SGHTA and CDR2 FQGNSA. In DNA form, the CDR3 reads TGTGCCAGCAGCGTCGACCGGGCTAATAACCAAGAGACCCAGTACTTC. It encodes CASSVDRANNQETQYF.

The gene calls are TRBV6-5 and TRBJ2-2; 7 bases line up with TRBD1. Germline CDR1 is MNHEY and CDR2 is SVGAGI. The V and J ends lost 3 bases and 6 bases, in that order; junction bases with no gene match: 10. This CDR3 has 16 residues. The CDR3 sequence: CASSYRSGTAAGELFF. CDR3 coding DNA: TGTGCCAGCAGTTATCGGTCCGGGACAGCGGCCGGGGAGCTGTTTTTT.